The T cell receptor (beta chain) under discussion was sequenced for a study of T cell repertoires in cytomegalovirus infection. The CDR3 extends over 17 amino acids. V dropped 10 bases and J dropped 0 bases, with 19 bases sitting between them. Germline CDR1 and CDR2: MNHEY and SMNVEV (reference sequence). A word on this clonotype: Antigen: not known.

Study-level results: Summed public TCR beta family frequency identified CMV carriers bearing the relevant HLA. Dominant in the ex vivo response were TCR beta clonotypes restricted by HLA-C and specific for CMV.

TCRdb called the reads again in MiXCR, with one record for every CDR3 protein. The sample has approximately 770,000 distinct CDR3 sequences; 25% to 35% are singletons. This receptor was taken from a human donor in good health (CMV status not recorded). Some clones in this sample may be carry-over from other donors' samples. Sequencing used cultured CD8+ T cells from PBMCs, obtained from culture after CMV antigen stimulation. The gene calls are TRBV27 and TRBJ1-6; D may be TRBD1 (5 bases). The DNA for the CDR3 is TGTGCCACCAGGGATGGGACGGAGAGCTCCTATAATTCACCCCTCCACTTT. This sequence encodes CATRDGTESSYNSPLHF.